This T cell receptor beta chain was recovered during a study of T-cell reconstitution after alpha-beta-depleted transplantation in children. The library targeted TCRbeta and was prepared with unique molecular identifiers. TCRdb reprocessed the PCR reads with MiXCR, giving one entry per CDR3 protein. The sample lists some 520,000 distinct CDR3 sequences, about 33% occurring once. V was clipped by 2 bases and J by 4 bases, with 21 bases between them. CDR1 and CDR2 (germline): SQVTM, ANQGSEA. CDR3 length: 16 residues. This clonotype was found a few times. The V gene is TRBV29-1, the J gene TRBJ2-7; D may be TRBD2 (7 bases). This clonotype was obtained from a human donor who donated a stem cell graft to a child with aplastic anemia. Source: PBMCs from the stem cell graft donor, taken from the stem cell graft. CDR3 sequence: CSVESLRGGGLYEQYF. The CDR3 DNA is TGCAGCGTTGAATCTCTAAGGGGGGGCGGCTTATACGAGCAGTACTTC.